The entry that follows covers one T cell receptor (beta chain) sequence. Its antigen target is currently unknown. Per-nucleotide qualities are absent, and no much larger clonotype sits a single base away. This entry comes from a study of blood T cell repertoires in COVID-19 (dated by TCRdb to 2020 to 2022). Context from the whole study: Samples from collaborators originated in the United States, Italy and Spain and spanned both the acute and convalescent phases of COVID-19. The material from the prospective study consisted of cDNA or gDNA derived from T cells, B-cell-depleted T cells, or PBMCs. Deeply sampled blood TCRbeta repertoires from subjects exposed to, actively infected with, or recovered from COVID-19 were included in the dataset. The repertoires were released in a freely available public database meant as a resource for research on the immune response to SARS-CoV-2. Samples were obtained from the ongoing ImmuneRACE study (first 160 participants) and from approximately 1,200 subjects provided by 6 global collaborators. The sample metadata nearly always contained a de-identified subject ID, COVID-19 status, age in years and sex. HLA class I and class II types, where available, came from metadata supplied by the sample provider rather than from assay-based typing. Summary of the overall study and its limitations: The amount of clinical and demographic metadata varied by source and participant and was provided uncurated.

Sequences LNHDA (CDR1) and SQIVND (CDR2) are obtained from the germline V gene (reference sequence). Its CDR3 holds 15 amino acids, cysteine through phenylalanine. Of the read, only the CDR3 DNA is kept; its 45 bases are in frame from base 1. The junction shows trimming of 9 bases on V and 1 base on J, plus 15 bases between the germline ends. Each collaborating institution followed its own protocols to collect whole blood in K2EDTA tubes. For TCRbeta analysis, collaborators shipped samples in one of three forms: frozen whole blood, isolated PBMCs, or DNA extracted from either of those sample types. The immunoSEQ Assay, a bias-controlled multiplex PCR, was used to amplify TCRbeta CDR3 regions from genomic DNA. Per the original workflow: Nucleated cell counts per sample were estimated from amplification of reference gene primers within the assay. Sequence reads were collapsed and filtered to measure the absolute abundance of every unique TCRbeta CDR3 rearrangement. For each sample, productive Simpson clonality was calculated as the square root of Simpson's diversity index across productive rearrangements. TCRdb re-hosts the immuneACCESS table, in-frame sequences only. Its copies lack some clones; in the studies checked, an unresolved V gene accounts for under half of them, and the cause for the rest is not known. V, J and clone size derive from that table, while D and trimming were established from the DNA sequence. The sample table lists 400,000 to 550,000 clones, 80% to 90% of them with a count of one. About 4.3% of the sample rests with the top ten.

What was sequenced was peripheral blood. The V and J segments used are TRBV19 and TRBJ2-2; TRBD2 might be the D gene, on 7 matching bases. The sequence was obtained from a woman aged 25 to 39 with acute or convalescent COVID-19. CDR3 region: CARRGEGMNTGELFF. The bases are TGTGCCAGAAGGGGGGAGGGGATGAACACCGGGGAGCTGTTTTTT.